This TCR beta chain was sequenced in a study of T cell repertoires in cytomegalovirus infection. Study overall: Indications of both CMV infection and matching HLA type were provided by public TCR beta signatures. Overall study findings and caveats: HLA-C-restricted CMV clonotypes gave the most frequent clonotype in two of eight donors.

Trimming shortened V by 1 base and J by 0 bases, and 10 bases separated the two germline ends. This CDR3 spans 15 amino acids. The germline V gene has CDR1 SQVTM and CDR2 ANQGSEA. TCRdb passed the reads through MiXCR, listing each CDR3 protein once. The profile shows 200,000 to 300,000 distinct CDR3 sequences, about 7% of them singletons. This clonotype was recorded many times. Antigen specificity is unknown. J is TRBJ2-1 and V is TRBV29-1, with D hard to call. The receptor was isolated from a human donor in good health (CMV status not recorded). Some clones in this sample may be carry-over from other donors' samples. Sequencing input: PBMCs. DNA for the CDR3: TGCAGCGTTGAAGGGGCAGAAAGCTCCTACAATGAGCAGTTCTTC. Encoded protein: CSVEGAESSYNEQFF.